A single sample gave rise to the 17 T cell receptor beta chains below, sequenced in a study of blood T cells in healthy people across ages. A sample-barcoded 5' primer and a J-beta primer mix were used in a second PCR of roughly 7 to 12 cycles. MiXCR, applied by TCRdb to the 5' RACE reads, yields one record per CDR3 protein. The table records 600,000 to 900,000 distinct CDR3 sequences, 20% to 30% of them present only once. These data also featured in a second study, about T cells of mothers and their children.

The sequencing sample was made of blood. All receptors come from a boy aged 5-17 years in good health.

This clonotype occurred a few times. The chain employs TRBV12-3 or TRBV12-4 and TRBJ1-1; D perhaps matches TRBD1 (6 bases). There are 12 residues in the CDR3. V dropped 9 bases and J dropped 1 base, with 9 bases sitting between them. CDR3 in amino acids: CARTGQNTEAFF. The CDR3 nucleotides are TGTGCCAGAACGGGACAGAACACTGAAGCTTTCTTT.

V gene TRBV5-1 combines with J gene TRBJ2-6; D gene unclear. Germline values: CDR1 SGHRS, CDR2 YFSETQ. Trimming removed 0 bases from V and 4 bases from J, with 8 bases in between. The CDR3 loop spans 15 amino acids. This CDR3 is CASSLEGIGANVLTF. In DNA form, the CDR3 reads TGCGCCAGCAGCTTGGAAGGGATCGGGGCCAACGTCCTGACTTTC.

The chain recombines TRBV3-1 with TRBJ1-2; D might be TRBD1 (6 bases). Germline loops: CDR1 LGHDT, CDR2 YNNKEL (reference sequence). The CDR3 is 13 residues long. The V and J ends lost 4 bases and 5 bases respectively, with 11 bases between them. The CDR3 region is CASSPRGLYGYTF. The CDR3 DNA is TGTGCCAGCAGCCCTAGGGGGTTGTATGGCTACACCTTC.

The V gene is TRBV29-1, the J gene TRBJ2-1; 9 nucleotides agree with TRBD2. Looked up from germline, CDR1 is SQVTM and CDR2 is ANQGSEA. The V gene end was trimmed by 4 bases and the J gene end by 6 bases; junction bases not matched to a gene: 7. The CDR3 runs 14 residues. The CDR3 loop reads CSVGQLAGFNEQFF. For the CDR3, the DNA is TGCAGCGTTGGGCAACTAGCGGGCTTCAATGAGCAGTTCTTC.

There are a few counts of this clonotype. The CDR3 sequence: CASSPRGQVSSTDTQYF. Here the CDR3 DNA reads TGTGCCAGCTCACCACGGGGACAGGTTTCTTCCACAGATACGCAGTATTTT. This chain connects TRBV18 to TRBJ2-3; 8 bases map to TRBD1. V lost 1 base to trimming and J lost 2 bases; unmatched junction nucleotides: 8. Germline CDR1 KGHSH, CDR2 LQKENI. The length of the CDR3 is 17 residues.

The chain links TRBV7-2 to TRBJ2-5, with TRBD1 matching over 9 bases. The DNA end favors TRBJ2-7, so the J call may be wrong. The germline V gene has CDR1 SGHTA and CDR2 FQGNSA. The CDR3 totals 15 residues. CDR3 sequence (DNA): TGTGCCAGCAGCTTCCTACAGGGGGCCCTCTACGAGCAGTACTTC. Translated: CASSFLQGALYEQYF.

This sequence joins TRBV28 and TRBJ2-7; 7 bases agree with TRBD1. The junction had 9 bases not matched to a gene; V was cut back by 9 bases and J by 4 bases. Germline values: CDR1 MDHEN, CDR2 SYDVKM. CDR3 size: 13 residues. The CDR3 spells CARPGQGVYEQYF. As DNA, the CDR3 is TGTGCCAGGCCGGGGCAGGGGGTTTACGAGCAGTACTTC. Supplemented by reference TRBV28 and TRBJ2-7, the full variable domain reads DVKVTQSSRYLVKRTGEKVFLECVQDMDHENMFWYRQDPGLGLRLIYFSYDVKMKEKGDIPEGYSVSREKKERFSLILESASTNQTSMYLCARPGQGVYEQYFGPGTRLTVT.

The chain links TRBV28 to TRBJ2-7; 14 nucleotides align to TRBD2. Per germline, CDR1 MDHEN and CDR2 SYDVKM. The trim removed 1 base at V and 6 bases at J, leaving 17 bases unmatched. The CDR3 loop spans 20 amino acids. CDR3 sequence: CASSLSTEGLAGAPKREQYF. CDR3 coding DNA: TGTGCCAGCAGTTTATCGACAGAGGGACTAGCGGGGGCCCCGAAACGCGAGCAGTACTTC. The variable domain in full, completed from reference TRBV28 and TRBJ2-7, reads DVKVTQSSRYLVKRTGEKVFLECVQDMDHENMFWYRQDPGLGLRLIYFSYDVKMKEKGDIPEGYSVSREKKERFSLILESASTNQTSMYLCASSLSTEGLAGAPKREQYFGPGTRLTVT.

This clonotype came up a few times. The genes are TRBV28 and TRBJ1-1; 11 nucleotides align to TRBD1. CDR1 MDHEN and CDR2 SYDVKM come from the germline V gene. With V trimmed by 5 bases and J by 4 bases, 9 bases remained unmatched. This CDR3 comprises 16 residues. Here the CDR3 reads CASSLLPGQGATEAFF. In nucleotides, the CDR3 is TGTGCCAGCAGTCTACTCCCCGGACAGGGGGCCACTGAAGCTTTCTTT.

This clonotype was seen only a few times. J is TRBJ2-6 and V is TRBV20-1, with a weak D call TRBD2 (7 bases). The CDR3 contains 18 residues. V lost 0 bases and J lost 1, with 16 bases in between. Germline V lookup: CDR1 DFQATT, CDR2 SNEGSKA (reference sequence). The CDR3 sequence: CSARDRGDIISGANVLTF. CDR3 DNA: TGCAGTGCTAGAGATCGGGGGGACATAATTTCTGGGGCCAACGTCCTGACTTTC.

This clonotype occurred a few times. The V call is TRBV12-3 or TRBV12-4, the J call TRBJ2-3; TRBD2 agrees at 9 bases. CDR3 length: 15 residues. J lost 4 bases, V lost 3 bases, and 5 bases had no gene match. CDR3 in amino acids: CASSLLSSGADTQYF. CDR3 nucleotide sequence: TGTGCCAGCAGTTTGTTGTCTAGCGGGGCAGATACGCAGTATTTT.

This clonotype turned up a few times. This chain uses TRBV11-2 with TRBJ2-1; 12 bases agree with TRBD2. This CDR3 is built from 17 residues. With V trimmed by 4 bases and J by 8 bases, 12 bases remained unmatched. Germline CDR1 and CDR2: SGHAT and FQNNGV. The CDR3 DNA follows: TGTGCCAGCAGCTCTAGCACCAGGACTAGCGGGGTCTATGAGCAGTTCTTC. This codes for CASSSSTRTSGVYEQFF.

The rearrangement links TRBV27 to TRBJ1-4, with D perhaps matching TRBD1 (5 bases). Germline V gene data show CDR1 as MNHEY and CDR2 as SMNVEV (reference sequence). This CDR3 is 17 amino acids long. The ends were cut back, 5 bases at V and 2 bases at J, with 18 bases in the middle. CDR3 nucleotide sequence: TGTGCCAGCAGTCTAGAAGCGACAGTTGCCACTAATGAAAAACTGTTTTTT. Amino acids: CASSLEATVATNEKLFF.

The V and J genes are TRBV20-1 and TRBJ2-3; D may be TRBD1 (5 bases). Germline lookup yields CDR1 DFQATT and CDR2 SNEGSKA (reference sequence). The V gene lost 4 bases and the J gene lost 0 bases, with 14 bases spanning the gap. CDR3 length equals 15 residues. The CDR3 DNA sequence: TGCAGTGCTAACCGGCAGGGCTCTAGCACAGATACGCAGTATTTT. The encoded protein is CSANRQGSSTDTQYF.

This chain joins TRBV20-1 and TRBJ1-2, with D possibly being TRBD1 (5 bases). V was clipped by 1 base and J by 9 bases, with 12 bases between them. CDR3 length: 12 residues. The germline V gene encodes CDR1 DFQATT and CDR2 SNEGSKA (reference sequence). DNA for the CDR3: TGCAGTGCTAGAGCCGGGGAGGGGAGCTACACCTTC. This codes for CSARAGEGSYTF.

A word on this clonotype: Here the CDR3 omits its conserved ending phenylalanine or tryptophan, so a read error is the likely source. The chain employs TRBV6-2 or TRBV6-3 and TRBJ2-6; a weak D match, TRBD2 (5 bases). Trimming took 6 bases from V and 2 from J, leaving 11 bases between them. CDR1 and CDR2 (germline): MNHEY, SVGEGT. The CDR3 covers 15 residues. The CDR3 nucleotides read TGTGCCAGCAGCCACGGGGTGGCTGGGGCCAACGTCCTGACTCTC. Protein product: CASSHGVAGANVLTL.

The V and J genes are TRBV5-1 and TRBJ2-1; D could derive from TRBD1 or TRBD2 (5 bases each). Judging by the DNA end, TRBJ2-5 fits better; the J call may be wrong. CDR3 length equals 15 residues. Per the germline V gene, CDR1 is SGHRS and CDR2 is YFSETQ. CDR3 protein: CASTPGGSAGETQYF. DNA for the CDR3: TGCGCCAGCACCCCTGGGGGTTCCGCCGGGGAGACCCAGTACTTC.